This T cell receptor beta chain was retrieved from a study of cytomegalovirus exposure and HLA in healthy donors. Study-level results: The study flagged about 150 TCR beta chains as cytomegalovirus-associated. Among TCR sequences, most were rare, though some public TCRs appeared in many donors. In vitro experiments confirmed that three CMV-associated chains were specific for CMV antigens.

With V trimmed by 8 bases and J by 8 bases, 10 bases remained unmatched. CDR1 is LNHDA and CDR2 is SQIVND in the germline V gene (reference sequence). The CDR3 sequence is 15 residues long. As concerns this clone: Its specificity is not known.

TCRdb keeps only in-frame clones here, not all; method: immunoSEQ multiplex PCR. The top ten hold around 1.2% of the sample, which has around 86,000 clones, approximately 93% seen once. The sequencing sample was made of PBMCs. The chain employs TRBV19 and TRBJ2-1, with 12 bases aligning to TRBD2. The source is a woman aged 25 to 39 in good health and CMV-seropositive. The CDR3 loop reads CASGLLAGGLDEQFF. For the CDR3, the DNA is TGTGCCAGTGGCCTACTAGCGGGAGGCTTGGATGAGCAGTTCTTC.